Listed here are 10 T cell receptor beta chains from one sample, sequenced in a study of blood T cell repertoires in COVID-19. Libraries were prepared by immunoSEQ multiplex PCR; TCRdb keeps only in-frame clonotypes and omits some of them. The repertoire holds about 170,000 clones, with around three quarters as singletons. Sequenced sample: PBMCs or T cells enriched from blood (not recorded which). The receptors come from a woman in her 70s in a cohort exposed to, infected with or recovered from COVID-19 (not recorded which).

The chain carries TRBV11-3 and TRBJ2-1; 9 positions match TRBD1. The CDR3 contains 15 residues. After removal of 8 bases from V and 4 bases from J, the junction contained 9 bases not matched to a gene. The germline gives CDR1 SGHNT, CDR2 YENEEA. The CDR3: CASRAPDRGYNEQFF. For the CDR3, the DNA is TGTGCCAGCCGAGCCCCGGACAGGGGATACAATGAGCAGTTCTTC.

This clone was found once. CDR3: CASEGAGEKLFF. CDR3 bases: TGTGCCAGCGAGGGGGCAGGTGAAAAACTGTTTTTT. The chain uses TRBV7-9 and TRBJ1-4; 7 nucleotides agree with TRBD1. CDR1 is SEHNR and CDR2 is FQNEAQ in the germline V gene (reference sequence). After removal of 8 bases from V and 7 bases from J, the junction contained 4 bases not matched to a gene. This CDR3 is built from 12 residues.

This clone was observed at least ten times. V gene TRBV10-3 combines with J gene TRBJ1-4; the D gene is possibly TRBD1 (6 bases). This CDR3 is 16 amino acids long. Germline-derived CDR1 and CDR2 are ENHRY and SYGVKD. Between the trimmed V and J ends, which lost 0 bases and 8 bases, there was a span of 16 bases. In DNA, the CDR3 is TGTGCCATCAGTGAGTCGGGGGGGCAGTACCCAGAAAAACTGTTTTTT. The encoded protein is CAISESGGQYPEKLFF.

This clone occurred once. The rearrangement joins TRBV5-1 to TRBJ1-4, with D tentatively TRBD1 (5 bases). This CDR3 has 18 amino acids. Trimming pared 1 base from V and 5 bases from J, leaving 21 bases between. Germline lookup yields CDR1 SGHRS and CDR2 YFSETQ. In nucleotides, the CDR3 is TGCGCCAGCAGCTTGCTGGGGGGACCGTCTCGACTGAATGAAAAACTGTTTTTT. Translating gives CASSLLGGPSRLNEKLFF.

The rearrangement uses TRBV5-4 and TRBJ2-5, with TRBD1 as a possible D gene (5 bases). CDR3 length: 13 amino acids. Germline V lookup: CDR1 SGHNT, CDR2 YYREEE (reference sequence). V shed 0 bases and J shed 4 bases, with 7 bases lying between them. CDR3 sequence: CASSLGQGETQYF. CDR3 coding DNA: TGTGCCAGCAGCTTGGGGCAGGGAGAGACCCAGTACTTC.

The chain joins TRBV6-1 to TRBJ2-1; 9 bases are a match to TRBD2. Germline CDR1 is MNHNS and CDR2 is SASEGT. The CDR3 is 18 residues long. V shed 2 bases and J 4 bases; nucleotides not matched to a gene: 12. This chain's CDR3 is CASSEIAGGPSSYNEQFF. CDR3 DNA: TGTGCCAGCAGTGAAATCGCGGGAGGGCCCTCTTCGTACAATGAGCAGTTCTTC.

V is TRBV9 and J is TRBJ2-1; possible D gene TRBD2, 6 bases. This CDR3 has 14 amino acids. V shed 0 bases and J shed 4 bases, with 8 bases lying between them. Per germline, CDR1 SGDLS and CDR2 YYNGEE. The CDR3 sequence: CASSVERAYNEQFF. CDR3 in DNA: TGTGCCAGCAGCGTAGAGCGGGCTTACAATGAGCAGTTCTTC. Full variable domain (missing parts from reference TRBV9 and TRBJ2-1): DSGVTQTPKHLITATGQRVTLRCSPRSGDLSVYWYQQSLDQGLQFLIQYYNGEERAKGNILERFSAQQFPDLHSELNLSSLELGDSALYFCASSVERAYNEQFFGPGTRLTVL.

V usage is TRBV27 and J usage is TRBJ2-7; TRBD1 matches 9 bases. CDR3 length equals 15 residues. The junction had 7 bases not matched to a gene; V was cut back by 0 bases and J by 7 bases. Looked up from germline, CDR1 is MNHEY and CDR2 is SMNVEV (reference sequence). The CDR3 nucleotides read TGTGCCAGCAGTTTATCACCAGGGACAGGGAGAGAGCAGTACTTC. Translated, it gives CASSLSPGTGREQYF.

The chain links TRBV5-6 to TRBJ2-1; D is possibly TRBD2 (5 bases). V was clipped by 4 bases and J by 6 bases, with 17 bases between them. Germline values: CDR1 SGHDT, CDR2 YYEEEE. The CDR3 sequence is 15 residues long. In DNA, the CDR3 is TGTGCCAGCAGCCGTCGAGGGATTTTGGGCAATGAGCAGTTCTTC. This codes for CASSRRGILGNEQFF.

The rearrangement joins TRBV5-1 to TRBJ2-1; 10 nucleotides align to TRBD1. The germline V gene has CDR1 SGHRS and CDR2 YFSETQ. The junction had 3 bases not matched to a gene; V was cut back by 0 bases and J by 3 bases. The CDR3 is 16 residues long. CDR3 nucleotide sequence: TGCGCCAGCAGCTTGGGGGGACAGGGGTACTACAATGAGCAGTTCTTC. As protein: CASSLGGQGYYNEQFF.